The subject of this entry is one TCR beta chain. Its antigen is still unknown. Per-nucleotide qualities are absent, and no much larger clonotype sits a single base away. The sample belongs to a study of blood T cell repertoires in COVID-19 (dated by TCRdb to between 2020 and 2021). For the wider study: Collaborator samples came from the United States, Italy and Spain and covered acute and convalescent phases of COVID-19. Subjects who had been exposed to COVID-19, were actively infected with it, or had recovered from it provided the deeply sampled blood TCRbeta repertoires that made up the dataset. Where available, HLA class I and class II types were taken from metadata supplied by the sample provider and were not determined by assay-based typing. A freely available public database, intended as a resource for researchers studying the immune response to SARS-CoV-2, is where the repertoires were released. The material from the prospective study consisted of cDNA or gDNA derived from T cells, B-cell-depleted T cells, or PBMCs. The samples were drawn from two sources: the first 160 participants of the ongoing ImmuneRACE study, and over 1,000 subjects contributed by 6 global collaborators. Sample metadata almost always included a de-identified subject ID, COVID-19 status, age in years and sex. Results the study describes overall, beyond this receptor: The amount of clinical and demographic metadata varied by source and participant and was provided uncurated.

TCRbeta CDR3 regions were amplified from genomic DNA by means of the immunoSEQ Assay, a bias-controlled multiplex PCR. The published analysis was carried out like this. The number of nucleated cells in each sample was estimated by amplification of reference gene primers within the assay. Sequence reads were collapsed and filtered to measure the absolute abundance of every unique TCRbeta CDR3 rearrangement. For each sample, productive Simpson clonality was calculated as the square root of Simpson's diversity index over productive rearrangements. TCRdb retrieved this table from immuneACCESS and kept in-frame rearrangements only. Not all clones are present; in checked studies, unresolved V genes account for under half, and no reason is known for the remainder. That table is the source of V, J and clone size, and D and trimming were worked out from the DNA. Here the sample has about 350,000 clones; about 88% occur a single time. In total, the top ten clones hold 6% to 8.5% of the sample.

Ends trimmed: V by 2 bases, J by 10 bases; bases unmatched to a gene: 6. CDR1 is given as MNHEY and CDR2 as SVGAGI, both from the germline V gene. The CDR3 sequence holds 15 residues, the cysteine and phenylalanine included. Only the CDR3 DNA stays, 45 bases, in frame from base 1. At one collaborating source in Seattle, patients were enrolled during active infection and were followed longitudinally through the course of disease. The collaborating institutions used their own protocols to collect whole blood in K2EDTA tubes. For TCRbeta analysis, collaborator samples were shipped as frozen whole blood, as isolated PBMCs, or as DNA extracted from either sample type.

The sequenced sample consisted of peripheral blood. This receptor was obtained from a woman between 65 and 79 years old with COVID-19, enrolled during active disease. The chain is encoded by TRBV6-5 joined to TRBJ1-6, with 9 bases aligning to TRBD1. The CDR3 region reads CASSYRGQGQSPLHF. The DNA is TGTGCCAGCAGTTACCGGGGACAGGGCCAATCACCCCTCCACTTT.